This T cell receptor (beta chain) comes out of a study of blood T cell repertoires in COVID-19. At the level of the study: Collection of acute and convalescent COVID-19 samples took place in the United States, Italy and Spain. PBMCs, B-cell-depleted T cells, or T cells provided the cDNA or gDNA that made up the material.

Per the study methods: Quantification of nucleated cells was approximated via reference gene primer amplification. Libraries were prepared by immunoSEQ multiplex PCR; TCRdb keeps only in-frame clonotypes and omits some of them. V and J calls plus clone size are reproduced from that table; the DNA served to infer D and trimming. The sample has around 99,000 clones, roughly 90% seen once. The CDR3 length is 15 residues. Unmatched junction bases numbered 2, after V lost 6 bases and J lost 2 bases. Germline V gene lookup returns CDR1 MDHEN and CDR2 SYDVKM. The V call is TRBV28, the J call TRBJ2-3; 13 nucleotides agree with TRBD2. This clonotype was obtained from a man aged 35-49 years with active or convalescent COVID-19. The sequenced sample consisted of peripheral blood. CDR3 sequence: CASRGLAGFTDTQYF. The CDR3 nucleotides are TGTGCCAGCAGGGGACTAGCGGGATTCACAGATACGCAGTATTTT.